The 2 T cell receptor beta chains below all came from one sample that was sequenced in a study of T cell repertoires in cytomegalovirus infection. In TCRdb, the reads were re-called with MiXCR into one record per CDR3 protein. The data show about 150,000 distinct CDR3 sequences, 15% to 20% seen once. Sequenced material: CD8+ T cells from PBMCs. Receptors originate from a human donor in good health (CMV status not recorded). Some clones in this sample may be carry-over from other donors' samples.

There are a few counts of this clonotype. The chain links TRBV6-2 or TRBV6-3 to TRBJ2-7; the D gene could be TRBD1 or TRBD2 (5 bases each). V was shortened by 2 bases and J by 5 bases, with 13 bases between the two germline ends. The CDR3 extends over 14 amino acids. Germline CDR1 MNHEY, CDR2 SVGEGT. CDR3 DNA sequence: TGTGCCAGCAGTTACGGGGGACCTCGGAACGAGCAGTACTTC. It yields the protein CASSYGGPRNEQYF.

This clonotype was picked up a small number of times. The V gene is TRBV7-9, the J gene TRBJ2-5; 8 nucleotides line up with TRBD1. Germline CDR1 and CDR2: SEHNR and FQNEAQ (reference sequence). V lost 2 bases to trimming and J lost 3 bases; unmatched junction nucleotides: 8. The CDR3 runs 16 residues. The CDR3 DNA reads as TGTGCCAGCAGCTTATCGTCAGGGGGCAGTAAAGAGACCCAGTACTTC. Its translation is CASSLSSGGSKETQYF.